The present T cell receptor (beta chain) was sequenced within a study of T cell responses to AZD1222 COVID-19 vaccine. Trimming removed 3 bases from V and 8 bases from J, with 8 bases in between. The CDR3 contains 12 residues. The germline V gene encodes CDR1 MNHNS and CDR2 SASEGT. Assay used: immunoSEQ multiplex PCR; TCRdb lists only in-frame clones, some missing. Of about 140,000 clones in the sample, approximately 89% are singletons; the top ten hold roughly 1.5%. The sequencing here drew on peripheral blood, taken 28 days after the second AZD1222 dose. The rearrangement joins TRBV6-1 to TRBJ1-5; no clear D gene. The receptor comes from an adult who received the AZD1222 COVID-19 vaccine. This chain's CDR3 is CASSDQVKPQHF. In DNA form, the CDR3 reads TGTGCCAGCAGTGATCAAGTAAAGCCCCAGCATTTT.